This T cell receptor beta chain originates from a study of tumor and adjacent non-tumor tissue in lung cancer. Overall study context: Histology: about a dozen adenocarcinoma, a couple of squamous cell carcinoma, 1 small cell lung cancer. Samples averaged roughly 4.2 million productive TCRbeta reads each.

Findings of the study overall: Compared with tumor, normal lung showed significantly lower TCR diversity.

No cell sorting was done before RNA was extracted from the tissue. This non-tumor lung sample came from over 3 cm beyond the tumor edge. TCRbeta libraries were built with three rounds of nested PCR, modified from ARM-PCR. TCRdb re-analysed the multiplex PCR reads in MiXCR, keeping a single row per CDR3 protein. Here the sample spans more than 85,000 distinct CDR3 sequences, about 61% being singletons. As concerns this clonotype: Its specificity is not known.

Germline loops: CDR1 SGHNT, CDR2 YYREEE (reference sequence). The V segment lost 4 bases and the J segment 13 bases; nucleotides outside the gene matches: 13. The CDR3 spans 14 residues. This clonotype was sampled from a man between 60 and 70 years old with non-small cell lung cancer. Material for sequencing was distant non-tumor lung tissue. V usage is TRBV5-4 and J usage is TRBJ2-3, with 9 positions matching TRBD1. This CDR3 is CASSLGTGKDTKYF. CDR3 in DNA: TGTGCCAGCAGCCTGGGGACAGGGAAGGATACTAAGTATTTT.